The entry below gives a single T cell receptor (beta chain) sequence along with its context. The sample is drawn from a study of blood T cell repertoires in COVID-19. Generated by immunoSEQ multiplex PCR, the TCRdb table keeps only in-frame clones and is missing some. The repertoire consists of about 230,000 clones, with about nine tenths occurring once and the leading ten covering around a tenth. CDR1 and CDR2 from the germline V gene are SEHNR and FQNEAQ (reference sequence). There are 16 residues in the CDR3. Trimming took off 4 bases at V and 1 base at J, with 15 bases between the two ends. The sequence came from a man aged 45-65 years with COVID-19, enrolled during active disease. The V and J genes are TRBV7-9 and TRBJ2-3; D is unresolved. The sample consisted of peripheral blood. The CDR3 here is CASSSSPARGTDTQYF. As DNA, the CDR3 is TGTGCCAGCAGCTCATCCCCCGCCCGGGGCACAGATACGCAGTATTTT.